The entry that follows covers one T cell receptor beta chain sequence. These data belong to a study of blood T cell repertoires in COVID-19. Background on the study: Some COVID-19 samples were acute and others convalescent; all came from the United States, Italy and Spain. The cDNA or gDNA used as material had been derived from T cells, B-cell-depleted T cells, or PBMCs.

V lost 6 bases, J lost 1 base, and 5 bases lay in between. The CDR3 loop spans 11 amino acids. Germline lookup yields CDR1 DFQATT and CDR2 SNEGSKA (reference sequence). Original handling: Estimation of nucleated cell counts relied on the amplification of reference gene primers. The table came from immunoSEQ multiplex PCR; TCRdb's copy has only in-frame clones and leaves some out. D and trimming were read from the DNA, whereas the V and J calls and clone size are those reported in that table. The table shows roughly 300,000 clones, with 83% occurring only once. This TCR derives from a woman between 50 and 59 years old with acute or convalescent COVID-19. The sample comprised peripheral blood. This chain uses TRBV20-1 with TRBJ2-3; D ambiguous. The CDR3 is CSALRTDTQYF. The DNA for the CDR3 is TGCAGTGCCCTCCGCACAGATACGCAGTATTTT.